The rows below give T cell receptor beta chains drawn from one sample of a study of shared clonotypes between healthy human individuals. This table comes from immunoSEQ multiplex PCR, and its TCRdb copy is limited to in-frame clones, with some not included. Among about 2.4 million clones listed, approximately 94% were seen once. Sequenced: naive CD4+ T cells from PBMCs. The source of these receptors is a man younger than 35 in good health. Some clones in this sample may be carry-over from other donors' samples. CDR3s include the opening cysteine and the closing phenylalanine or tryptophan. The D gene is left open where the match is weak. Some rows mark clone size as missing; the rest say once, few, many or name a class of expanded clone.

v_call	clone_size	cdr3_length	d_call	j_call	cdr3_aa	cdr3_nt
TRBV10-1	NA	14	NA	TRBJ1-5	CASTQRGGDQPQHF	TGCGCCAGCACCCAGAGGGGGGGTGACCAGCCCCAGCATTTT
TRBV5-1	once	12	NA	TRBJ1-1	CASRPQMGEAFF	TGCGCCAGCAGGCCCCAAATGGGTGAAGCTTTCTTT
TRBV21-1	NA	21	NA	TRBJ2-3	CASPTKKDSGSDQLWMDTQYF	TGTGCCAGCCCCACAAAAAAGGATAGCGGGAGCGACCAATTATGGATGGATACGCAGTATTTT
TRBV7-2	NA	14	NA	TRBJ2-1	CASSFRPGGNEQFF	TGTGCCAGCAGCTTTCGACCAGGGGGGAATGAGCAGTTCTTC
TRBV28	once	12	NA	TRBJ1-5	CASIRGGQPQHF	TGTGCCAGCATTCGTGGCGGGCAGCCCCAGCATTTT
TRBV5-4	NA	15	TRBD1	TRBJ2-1	CASSSVTGDYNEQFF	TGTGCCAGCAGCTCGGTGACAGGGGACTACAATGAGCAGTTCTTC
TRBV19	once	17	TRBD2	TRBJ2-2	CASSRLAGGPHTGELFF	TGTGCCAGTAGTCGACTAGCGGGAGGGCCTCACACCGGGGAGCTGTTTTTT
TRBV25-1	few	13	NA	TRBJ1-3	CASSGSGGNTIYF	TGTGCCAGCAGTGGATCGGGAGGAAACACCATATATTTT
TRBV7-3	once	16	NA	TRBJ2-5	CASSLGPGQGRETQYF	TGTGCCAGCAGCTTAGGTCCAGGCCAGGGGCGGGAGACCCAGTACTTC
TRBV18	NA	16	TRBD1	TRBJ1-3	CASSGNGQGDGNTIYF	TGTGCCAGCTCAGGAAACGGACAGGGGGATGGAAACACCATATATTTT
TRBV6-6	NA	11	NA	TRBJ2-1	CASTNRGDKFF	TGTGCCAGCACAAACCGGGGCGACAAGTTCTTC
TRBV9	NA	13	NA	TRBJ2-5	CASSLSVAETQYF	TGTGCCAGCAGCTTAAGCGTTGCGGAGACCCAGTACTTC
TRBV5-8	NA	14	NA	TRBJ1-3	CASRSGDPGNTIYF	TGTGCCAGCAGGTCCGGCGACCCTGGAAACACCATATATTTT
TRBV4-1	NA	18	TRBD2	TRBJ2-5	CASSQEGLAGVHRETQYF	TGCGCCAGCAGCCAAGAGGGACTAGCGGGAGTCCATCGGGAGACCCAGTACTTC
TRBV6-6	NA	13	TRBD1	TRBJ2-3	CASRGTGTDTQYF	TGTGCCAGCAGAGGGACAGGGACAGATACGCAGTATTTT
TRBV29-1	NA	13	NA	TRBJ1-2	CSAEDRRNYGYTF	TGCAGCGCCGAAGACAGGCGGAACTATGGCTACACCTTC
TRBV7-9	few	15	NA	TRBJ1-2	CASSLASGDVYGYTF	TGTGCCAGCAGCTTAGCGTCCGGGGACGTCTATGGCTACACCTTC
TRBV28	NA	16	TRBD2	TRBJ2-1	CASSPSGLAGASGQFF	TGTGCCAGCAGTCCGTCGGGACTAGCGGGAGCCTCTGGGCAGTTCTTC
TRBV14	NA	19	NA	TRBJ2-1	CASSRAVFGTAGYLNEQFF	TGTGCCAGCAGCCGTGCTGTATTTGGGACAGCGGGATATCTCAATGAGCAGTTCTTC
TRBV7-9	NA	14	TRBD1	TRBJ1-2	CAGAGGRPPYGYTF	TGTGCCGGAGCAGGGGGCCGCCCCCCCTATGGCTACACCTTC
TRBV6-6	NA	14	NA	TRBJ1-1	CASRPGGEFTEAFF	TGTGCCAGCAGGCCCGGGGGCGAGTTCACTGAAGCTTTCTTT
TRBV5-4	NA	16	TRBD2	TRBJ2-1	CASSSITGRGGNEQFF	TGTGCCAGCAGCTCGATTACGGGACGGGGGGGCAATGAGCAGTTCTTC
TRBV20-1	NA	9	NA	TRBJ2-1	CSAKYEQFF	TGCAGTGCTAAGTATGAGCAGTTCTTC
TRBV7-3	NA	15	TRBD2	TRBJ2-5	CASSPSSGSRETQYF	TGTGCCAGCAGCCCCTCTAGCGGGAGTAGGGAGACCCAGTACTTC
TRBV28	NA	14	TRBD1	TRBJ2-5	CASSSPGQTETQYF	TGTGCCAGCAGTTCACCGGGACAGACGGAGACCCAGTACTTC
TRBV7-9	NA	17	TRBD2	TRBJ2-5	CASSFSGTSGVQETQYF	TGTGCCAGCAGCTTCTCCGGGACTAGCGGAGTCCAAGAGACCCAGTACTTC
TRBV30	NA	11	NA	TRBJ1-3	CAWGIGDTIYF	TGTGCCTGGGGGATAGGGGACACCATATATTTT
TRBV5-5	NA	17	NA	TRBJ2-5	CASSLVPGRLGEETQYF	TGTGCCAGCAGCTTGGTTCCAGGGCGGCTGGGAGAAGAGACCCAGTACTTC
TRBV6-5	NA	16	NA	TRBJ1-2	CASSSRRGPANYGYTF	TGTGCCAGCAGTTCCCGCCGGGGGCCAGCTAACTATGGCTACACCTTC
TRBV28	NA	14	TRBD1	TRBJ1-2	CASSPSTGNYGYTF	TGTGCCAGCAGTCCCTCGACAGGGAACTATGGCTACACCTTC
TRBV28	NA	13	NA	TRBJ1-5	CASLGRSNQPQHF	TGTGCCAGCCTTGGGCGGAGCAATCAGCCCCAGCATTTT
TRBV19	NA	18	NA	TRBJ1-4	CASTPRAGILATNEKLFF	TGTGCCAGTACCCCCCGGGCAGGAATCCTGGCAACTAATGAAAAACTGTTTTTT
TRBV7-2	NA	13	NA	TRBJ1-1	CASSSRAGTEAFF	TGTGCCAGCAGCTCTCGGGCAGGCACTGAAGCTTTCTTT
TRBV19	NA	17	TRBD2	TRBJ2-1	CASSTTWGGGSYNEQFF	TGTGCCAGTAGCACAACCTGGGGGGGAGGTTCCTACAATGAGCAGTTCTTC
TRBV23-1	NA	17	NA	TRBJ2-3	CASSQTSCDLKRDTQYF	TGCGCCAGCAGTCAGACGTCCTGCGATCTTAAAAGGGATACGCAGTATTTT
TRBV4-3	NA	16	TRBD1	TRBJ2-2	CASSQATGVPTGELFF	TGCGCCAGCAGCCAGGCGACAGGGGTCCCCACCGGGGAGCTGTTTTTT
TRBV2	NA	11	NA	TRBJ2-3	CASTPTDTQYF	TGTGCCAGCACCCCGACAGATACGCAGTATTTT
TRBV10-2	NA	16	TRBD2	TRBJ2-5	CASSFLAGGVSETQYF	TGCGCCAGCAGTTTTCTAGCGGGAGGAGTTTCAGAGACCCAGTACTTC
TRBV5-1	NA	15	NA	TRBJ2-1	CASSVGGLSYNEQFF	TGCGCCAGCAGCGTGGGTGGACTCTCCTACAATGAGCAGTTCTTC
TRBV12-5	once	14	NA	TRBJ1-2	CASGFDTTNYGYTF	TGTGCTAGTGGTTTTGATACAACTAACTATGGCTACACCTTC
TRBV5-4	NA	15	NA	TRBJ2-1	CASSPAPDPLNEQFF	TGTGCCAGCAGCCCGGCCCCAGACCCACTCAATGAGCAGTTCTTC
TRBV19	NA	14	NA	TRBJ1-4	CASSEQGGAEKLFF	TGTGCCAGTAGTGAACAGGGAGGGGCTGAAAAACTGTTTTTT
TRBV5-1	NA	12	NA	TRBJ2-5	CASRGQGETQYF	TGCGCCAGCAGGGGCCAGGGGGAGACCCAGTACTTC
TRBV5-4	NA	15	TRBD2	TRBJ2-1	CASSSGTSGYNEQFF	TGTGCCAGCAGCAGCGGGACTAGCGGTTACAATGAGCAGTTCTTC
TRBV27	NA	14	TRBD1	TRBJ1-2	CASSGTGASYGYTF	TGTGCCAGCAGCGGGACAGGCGCGAGCTATGGCTACACCTTC
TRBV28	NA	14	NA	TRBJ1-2	CASRIPFPGGGYTF	TGTGCCAGCAGAATACCTTTCCCCGGGGGTGGCTACACCTTC
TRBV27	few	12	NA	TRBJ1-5	CASSGGDQPQHF	TGTGCCAGCAGTGGGGGAGATCAGCCCCAGCATTTT
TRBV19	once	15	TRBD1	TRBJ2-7	CASSIRAGGYYEQYF	TGTGCCAGTAGTATAAGGGCAGGGGGATACTACGAGCAGTACTTC
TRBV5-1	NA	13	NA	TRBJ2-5	CASSLGTQETQYF	TGCGCCAGCAGCCTTGGAACCCAAGAGACCCAGTACTTC
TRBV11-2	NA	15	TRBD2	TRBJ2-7	CASSDQLAGEGEQYF	TGTGCCAGCAGCGACCAACTAGCGGGAGAAGGCGAGCAGTACTTC
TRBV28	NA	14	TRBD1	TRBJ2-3	CASRLTGYFDTQYF	TGTGCCAGCAGATTGACAGGGTATTTTGATACGCAGTATTTT
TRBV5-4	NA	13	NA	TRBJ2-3	CASSSSPTDTQYF	TGTGCCAGCAGCTCTTCTCCCACAGATACGCAGTATTTT
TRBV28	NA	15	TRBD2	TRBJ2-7	CASSGGAGSSYEQYF	TGTGCCAGCAGCGGGGGAGCGGGGAGCTCCTACGAGCAGTACTTC
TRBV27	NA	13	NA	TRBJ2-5	CASSRTAQETQYF	TGTGCCAGCAGTCGGACAGCGCAAGAGACCCAGTACTTC